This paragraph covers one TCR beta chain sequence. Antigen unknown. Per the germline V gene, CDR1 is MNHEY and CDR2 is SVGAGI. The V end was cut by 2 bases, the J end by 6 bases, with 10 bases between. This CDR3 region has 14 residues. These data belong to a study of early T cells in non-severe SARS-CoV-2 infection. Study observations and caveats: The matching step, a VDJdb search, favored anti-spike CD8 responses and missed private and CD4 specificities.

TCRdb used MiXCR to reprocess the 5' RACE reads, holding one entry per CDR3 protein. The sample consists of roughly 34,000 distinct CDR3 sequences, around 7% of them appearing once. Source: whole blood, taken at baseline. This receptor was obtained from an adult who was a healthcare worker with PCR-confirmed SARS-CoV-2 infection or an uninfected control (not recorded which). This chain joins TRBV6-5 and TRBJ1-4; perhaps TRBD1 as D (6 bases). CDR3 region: CASSYVAGDEKLFF. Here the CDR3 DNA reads TGTGCCAGCAGTTACGTAGCAGGGGATGAAAAACTGTTTTTT.